The clone carrying this TCR beta chain was counted a single time. Other DNA sequences of this sample code for an identical CDR3. Repertoires were generated with immunoSEQ multiplex PCR, while TCRdb's copy carries only in-frame clones and drops some. The table lists around 130,000 clones, around 83% of them singletons, with 8.9% in the top ten. This record comes from a study of blood T cell repertoires in COVID-19. The CDR3 is 14 amino acids. V was pared by 2 bases and J by 4 bases, with 11 bases between. CDR1 and CDR2 from the germline V gene are MNHEY and SMNVEV (reference sequence). The sample comprised peripheral blood. The chain has TRBV27 and TRBJ1-2; D might be TRBD1 (6 bases). This receptor was taken from a man under 40 with COVID-19, enrolled during active disease. As DNA, the CDR3 is TGTGCCAGCAGTTTAGGGGGCAGGGGCTATGGCTACACCTTC. This gives the protein CASSLGGRGYGYTF.